This is a list of T cell receptor beta chains from one sample in a study of cytomegalovirus exposure and HLA in healthy donors. Generated by immunoSEQ multiplex PCR, the TCRdb table keeps only in-frame clones and is missing some. The table includes about 120,000 clones, roughly 80% detected once. The sample was PBMCs. All receptors derive from a man between 60 and 75 years old in good health and CMV-seropositive. CDR3s leave out the opening cysteine and the closing phenylalanine or tryptophan.

cdr3_aa: AIKQQETLWQY; v_call: TRBV10-3; j_call: TRBJ2-7
cdr3_aa: ASSVPGTARNTEAF; v_call: TRBV5-4; j_call: TRBJ1-1
cdr3_aa: ASSYRWYTGELF; v_call: TRBV6-5; j_call: TRBJ2-2
cdr3_aa: ASFPLAGPTDTQY; v_call: TRBV5-1; j_call: TRBJ2-3
cdr3_aa: ASSEGTGGAGELF; v_call: TRBV6-1; j_call: TRBJ2-2
cdr3_aa: ASMRATSGGAEAQY; v_call: TRBV27; j_call: TRBJ2-5
cdr3_aa: AWERTDTHEKLF; v_call: TRBV30; j_call: TRBJ1-4
cdr3_aa: ASSPEAGGREKLF; v_call: TRBV28; j_call: TRBJ1-4
cdr3_aa: ASSAGQGYTGELF; v_call: TRBV2; j_call: TRBJ2-2
cdr3_aa: ASSVATGGYNEQF; v_call: TRBV9; j_call: TRBJ2-1
cdr3_aa: AWSVLRAGPLYEQY; v_call: TRBV30; j_call: TRBJ2-7
cdr3_aa: ASSDRVRGYT; v_call: TRBV25-1; j_call: TRBJ1-2
cdr3_aa: ASSVLGGSGAYEQY; v_call: TRBV7-8; j_call: TRBJ2-7
cdr3_aa: ASSLEGAGILYEQY; v_call: TRBV5-5; j_call: TRBJ2-7
cdr3_aa: ASSFRTGLEQY; v_call: TRBV11-2; j_call: TRBJ2-7
cdr3_aa: ASSRNTEAF; v_call: TRBV6-5; j_call: TRBJ1-1
cdr3_aa: ASSSADRTGYGYT; v_call: TRBV6-6; j_call: TRBJ1-2
cdr3_aa: ASSYTGNTGELF; v_call: TRBV5-1; j_call: TRBJ2-2
cdr3_aa: ASSLADRSGELF; v_call: TRBV5-1; j_call: TRBJ2-2
cdr3_aa: ASSLDPVAGTGMLRETQY; v_call: TRBV11-2; j_call: TRBJ2-5
cdr3_aa: ASSSGQLTIY; v_call: TRBV11-2; j_call: TRBJ1-3
cdr3_aa: ASSLKGSSYNEQF; v_call: TRBV7-9; j_call: TRBJ2-1
cdr3_aa: ASSVLAADTQY; v_call: TRBV18; j_call: TRBJ2-3
cdr3_aa: ASSVMEGTEAF; v_call: TRBV9; j_call: TRBJ1-1
cdr3_aa: ASSFGGALEAF; v_call: TRBV5-1; j_call: TRBJ1-1
cdr3_aa: ASSFSGNTDTQY; v_call: TRBV2; j_call: TRBJ2-3
cdr3_aa: ASSRRDRVSEKLF; v_call: TRBV6-1; j_call: TRBJ1-4
cdr3_aa: ASSDQVGPEYEQF; v_call: TRBV5-1; j_call: TRBJ2-1
cdr3_aa: ASSLRLAAFANTGELF; v_call: TRBV5-1; j_call: TRBJ2-2
cdr3_aa: ASGDSSSGSYEQY; v_call: TRBV6-6; j_call: -
cdr3_aa: SYRGILEGEQY; v_call: TRBV29-1; j_call: TRBJ2-7
cdr3_aa: ASTSSGQGVREQY; v_call: TRBV11-1; j_call: TRBJ2-7
cdr3_aa: ASSQVGQIYEQY; v_call: TRBV4-1; j_call: TRBJ2-7
cdr3_aa: ASSLMGAGPGELF; v_call: TRBV7-9; j_call: TRBJ2-2
cdr3_aa: ASSIRQTEAF; v_call: TRBV19; j_call: TRBJ1-1
cdr3_aa: ASSPSTPNQPQH; v_call: TRBV18; j_call: TRBJ1-5
cdr3_aa: ASSQRTSAWEKLF; v_call: TRBV4-1; j_call: TRBJ1-4
cdr3_aa: ASSSGPPNYGYT; v_call: TRBV5-1; j_call: TRBJ1-2
cdr3_aa: ASGSRDRGSYT; v_call: TRBV5-8; j_call: TRBJ1-2
cdr3_aa: ASSLRTGYEKLF; v_call: TRBV7-9; j_call: TRBJ1-4
cdr3_aa: ASSEYTGSI; v_call: TRBV6-1; j_call: TRBJ2-1